This T cell receptor beta chain was identified in a study of blood T cell repertoires in COVID-19 (dated by TCRdb to 2020 to 2021). For context, the study as a whole: Samples covering the acute and convalescent phases of COVID-19 were provided by collaborators in the United States, Italy and Spain. The prospective study material was composed of cDNA or gDNA derived from T cells, B-cell-depleted T cells, or PBMCs. The samples were drawn from two sources: the first 160 participants of the ongoing ImmuneRACE study, and 1,000 to 1,500 subjects contributed by 6 global collaborators. Where available, HLA class I and class II types were obtained from metadata supplied by the sample provider rather than from assay-based typing. Sample metadata almost always included a de-identified subject ID, COVID-19 status, age in years and sex. The repertoires were released in a freely available public database meant as a resource for research on the immune response to SARS-CoV-2. The dataset comprised deeply sampled blood TCRbeta repertoires from subjects exposed to, actively infected with, or recovered from COVID-19. Overall results and qualifications from the work: The amount of clinical and demographic metadata varied by source and participant and was provided uncurated.

The collaborating institutions used their own protocols to collect whole blood in K2EDTA tubes. For TCRbeta analysis, collaborators shipped samples as frozen whole blood, isolated PBMCs, or DNA extracted from either of those sample types. The germline V gene (reference sequence) sets CDR1 to WNHNN and CDR2 to SYGVQD. The V and J ends are trimmed by 2 bases and 0 bases, leaving 11 bases between them. The CDR3 sequence holds 15 residues, the cysteine and phenylalanine included. Only the CDR3 DNA is retained, 45 bases long and in frame from the first base. Details on this clone: Its specific antigen is unknown. Base qualities are not provided; no much larger clone lies one nucleotide away.

TCRbeta CDR3 regions were amplified from genomic DNA by means of the immunoSEQ Assay, a bias-controlled multiplex PCR. The study's own analysis went as follows. Nucleated cell counts per sample were estimated from amplification of reference gene primers within the assay. Sequence reads were collapsed and filtered to measure the absolute abundance of every unique TCRbeta CDR3 rearrangement. For each sample, productive Simpson clonality was calculated as the square root of Simpson's diversity index across productive rearrangements. The clones in this table, taken by TCRdb from immuneACCESS, are in-frame only. Not every clone is retained; where verified, under half of the shortfall comes from an unresolved V gene, and the cause of the rest is unknown. For V, J and clone size, that table is used; D and trimming come from the DNA. Within this sample are about 300,000 clones, with 85% of them counted one time only. Of the sample, about an eighth is held by the ten largest clones.

The sample was peripheral blood. The sequence was collected from a human donor in a cohort sampled during active COVID-19. The chain is made from TRBV10-1 and TRBJ2-7; perhaps TRBD2 is the D gene, with 6 bases matching. CDR3 loop: CASSEGGIYSYEQYF. The bases read TGCGCCAGCAGTGAGGGAGGGATATACTCCTACGAGCAGTACTTC.